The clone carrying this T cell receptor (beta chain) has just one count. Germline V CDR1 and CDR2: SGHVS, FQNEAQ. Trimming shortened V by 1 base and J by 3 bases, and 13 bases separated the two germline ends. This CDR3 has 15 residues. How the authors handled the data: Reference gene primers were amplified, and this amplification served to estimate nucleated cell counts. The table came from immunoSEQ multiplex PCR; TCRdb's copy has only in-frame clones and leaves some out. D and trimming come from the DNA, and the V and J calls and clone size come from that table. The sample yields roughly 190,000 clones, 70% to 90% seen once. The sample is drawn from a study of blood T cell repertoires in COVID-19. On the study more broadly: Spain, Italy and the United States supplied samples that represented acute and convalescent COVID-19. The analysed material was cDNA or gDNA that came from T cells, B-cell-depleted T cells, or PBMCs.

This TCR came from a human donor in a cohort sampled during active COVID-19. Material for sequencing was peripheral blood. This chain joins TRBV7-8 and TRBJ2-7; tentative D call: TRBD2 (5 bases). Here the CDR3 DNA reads TGTGCCAGCAGCTTAGAGACGGGAAGGCTCTACGAGCAGTACTTC. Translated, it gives CASSLETGRLYEQYF. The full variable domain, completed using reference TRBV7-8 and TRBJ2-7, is GAGVSQSPRYKVAKRGQDVALRCDPISGHVSLFWYQQALGQGPEFLTYFQNEAQLDKSGLPSDRFFAERPEGSVSTLKIQRTQQEDSAVYLCASSLETGRLYEQYFGPGTRLTVT.